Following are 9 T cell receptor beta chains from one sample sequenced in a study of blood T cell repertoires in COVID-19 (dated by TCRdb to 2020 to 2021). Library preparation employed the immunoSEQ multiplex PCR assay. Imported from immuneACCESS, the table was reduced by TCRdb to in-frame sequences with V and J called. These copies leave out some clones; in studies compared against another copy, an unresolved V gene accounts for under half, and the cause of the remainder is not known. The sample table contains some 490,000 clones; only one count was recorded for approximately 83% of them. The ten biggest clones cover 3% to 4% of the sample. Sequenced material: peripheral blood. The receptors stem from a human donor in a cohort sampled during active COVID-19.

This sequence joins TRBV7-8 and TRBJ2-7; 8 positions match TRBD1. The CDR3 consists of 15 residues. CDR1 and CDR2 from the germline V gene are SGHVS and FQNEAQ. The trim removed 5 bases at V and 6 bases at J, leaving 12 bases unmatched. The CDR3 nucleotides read TGTGCCAGCAGCGCCCGGACAGGGAGGTCTAGCGAGCAGTACTTC. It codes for CASSARTGRSSEQYF.

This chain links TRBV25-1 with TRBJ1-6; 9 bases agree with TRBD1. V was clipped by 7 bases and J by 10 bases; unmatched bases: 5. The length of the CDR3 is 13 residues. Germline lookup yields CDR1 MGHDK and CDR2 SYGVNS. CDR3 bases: TGTGCCAGCAAGGGACAGGGCGAGTCACCCCTCCACTTT. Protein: CASKGQGESPLHF.

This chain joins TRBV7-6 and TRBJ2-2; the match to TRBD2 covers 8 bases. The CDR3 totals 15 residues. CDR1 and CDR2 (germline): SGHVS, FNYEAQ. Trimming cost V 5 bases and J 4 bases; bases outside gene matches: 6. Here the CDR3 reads CASSHGLAATGELFF. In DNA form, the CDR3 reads TGTGCCAGCAGCCACGGACTAGCAGCCACCGGGGAGCTGTTTTTT.

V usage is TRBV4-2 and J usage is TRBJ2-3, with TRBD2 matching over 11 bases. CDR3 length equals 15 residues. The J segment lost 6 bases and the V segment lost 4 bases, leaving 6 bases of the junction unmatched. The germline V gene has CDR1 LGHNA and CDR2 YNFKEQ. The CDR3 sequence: CASSPGLAERDTQYF. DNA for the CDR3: TGTGCCAGCAGCCCGGGACTAGCGGAAAGGGATACGCAGTATTTT.

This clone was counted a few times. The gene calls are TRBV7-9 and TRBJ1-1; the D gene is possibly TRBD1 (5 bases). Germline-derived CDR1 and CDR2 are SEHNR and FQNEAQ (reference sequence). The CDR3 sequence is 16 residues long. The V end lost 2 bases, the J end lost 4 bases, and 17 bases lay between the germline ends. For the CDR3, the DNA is TGTGCCAGCAGCTTATTTAGGAGGGGCTCGGGCACTGAAGCTTTCTTT. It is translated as CASSLFRRGSGTEAFF.

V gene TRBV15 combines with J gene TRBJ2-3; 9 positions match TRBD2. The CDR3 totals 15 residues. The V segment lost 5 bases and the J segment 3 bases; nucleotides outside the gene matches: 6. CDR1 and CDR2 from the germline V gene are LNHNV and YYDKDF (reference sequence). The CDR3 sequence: CATSLSGSGTDTQYF. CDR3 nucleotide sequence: TGTGCCACCAGCCTTAGCGGGAGTGGGACAGATACGCAGTATTTT.

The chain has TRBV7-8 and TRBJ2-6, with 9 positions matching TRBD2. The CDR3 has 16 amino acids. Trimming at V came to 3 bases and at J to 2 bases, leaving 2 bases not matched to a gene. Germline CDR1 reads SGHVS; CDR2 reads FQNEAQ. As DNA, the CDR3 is TGTGCCAGCAGCTTTAGCGGGAGTCCTGGGGCCAACGTCCTGACTTTC. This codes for CASSFSGSPGANVLTF.

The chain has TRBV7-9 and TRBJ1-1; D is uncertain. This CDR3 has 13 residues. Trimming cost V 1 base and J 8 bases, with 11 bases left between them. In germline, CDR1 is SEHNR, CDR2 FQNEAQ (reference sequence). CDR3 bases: TGTGCCAGCAGCTTAGGGGCTGTCAGCGAAGCTTTCTTT. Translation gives CASSLGAVSEAFF.

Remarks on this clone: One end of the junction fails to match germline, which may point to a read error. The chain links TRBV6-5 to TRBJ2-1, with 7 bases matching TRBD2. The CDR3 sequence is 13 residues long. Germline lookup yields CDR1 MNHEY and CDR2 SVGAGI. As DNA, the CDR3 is TGTGCCAGCAGTAACTCACTAGCGAGAAGGCAGTTCTTC. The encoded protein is CASSNSLARRQFF.